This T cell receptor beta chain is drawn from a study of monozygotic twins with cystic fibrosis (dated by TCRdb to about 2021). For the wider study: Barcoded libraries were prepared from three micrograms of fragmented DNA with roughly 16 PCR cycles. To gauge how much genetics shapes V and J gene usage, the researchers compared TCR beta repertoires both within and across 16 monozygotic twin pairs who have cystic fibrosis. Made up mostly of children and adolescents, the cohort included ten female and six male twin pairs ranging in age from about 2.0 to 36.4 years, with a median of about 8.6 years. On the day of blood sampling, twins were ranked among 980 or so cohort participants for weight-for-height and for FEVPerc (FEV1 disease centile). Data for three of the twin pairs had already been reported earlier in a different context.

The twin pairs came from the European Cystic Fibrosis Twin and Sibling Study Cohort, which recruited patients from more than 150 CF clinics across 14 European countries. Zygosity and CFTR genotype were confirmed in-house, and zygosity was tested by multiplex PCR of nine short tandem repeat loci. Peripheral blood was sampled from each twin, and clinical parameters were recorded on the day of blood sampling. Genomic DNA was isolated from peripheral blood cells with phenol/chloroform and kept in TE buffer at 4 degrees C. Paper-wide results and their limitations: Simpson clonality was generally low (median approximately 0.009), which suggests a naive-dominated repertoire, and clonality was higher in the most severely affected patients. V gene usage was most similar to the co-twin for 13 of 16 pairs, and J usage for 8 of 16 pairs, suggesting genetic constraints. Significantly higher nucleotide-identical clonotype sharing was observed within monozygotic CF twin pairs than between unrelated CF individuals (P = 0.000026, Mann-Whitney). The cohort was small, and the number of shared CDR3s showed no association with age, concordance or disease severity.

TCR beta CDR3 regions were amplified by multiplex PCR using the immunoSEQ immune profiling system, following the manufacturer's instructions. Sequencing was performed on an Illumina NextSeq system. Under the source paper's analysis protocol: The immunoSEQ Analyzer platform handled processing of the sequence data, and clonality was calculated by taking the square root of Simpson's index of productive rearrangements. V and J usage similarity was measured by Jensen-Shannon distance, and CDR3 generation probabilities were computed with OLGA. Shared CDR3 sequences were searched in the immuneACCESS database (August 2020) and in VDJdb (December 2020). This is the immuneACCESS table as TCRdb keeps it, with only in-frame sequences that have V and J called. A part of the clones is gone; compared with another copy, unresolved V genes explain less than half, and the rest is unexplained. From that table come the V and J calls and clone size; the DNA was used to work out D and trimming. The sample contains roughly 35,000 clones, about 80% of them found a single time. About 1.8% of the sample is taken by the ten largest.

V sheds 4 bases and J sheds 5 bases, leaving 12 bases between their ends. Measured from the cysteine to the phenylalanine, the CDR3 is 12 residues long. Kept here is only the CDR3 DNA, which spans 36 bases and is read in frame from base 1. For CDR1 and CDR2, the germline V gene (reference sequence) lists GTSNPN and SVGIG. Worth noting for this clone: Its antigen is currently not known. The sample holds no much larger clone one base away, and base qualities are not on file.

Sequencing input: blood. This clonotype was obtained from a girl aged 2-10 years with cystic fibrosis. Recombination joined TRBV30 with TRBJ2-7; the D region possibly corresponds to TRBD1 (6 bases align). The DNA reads TGTGCCTGGACGGATCACAGGGACGAGCAGTACTTC. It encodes CAWTDHRDEQYF.